Included here is one TCR beta chain sequence, with context. The source of the sample is a study of T cell responses to AZD1222 COVID-19 vaccine. Assay used: immunoSEQ multiplex PCR; TCRdb lists only in-frame clones, some missing. The sample shows about 150,000 clones, roughly 90% of them seen only once. The CDR3 spans 15 residues. Trimming removed 5 bases from V and 2 bases from J, with 13 bases in between. Germline CDR1 reads SGDLS; CDR2 reads YYNGEE. This clonotype originated in an adult in good health. The sequences come from peripheral blood, collected on day 0 of AZD1222 vaccination. The chain couples TRBV9 to TRBJ1-4; tentative D call: TRBD1 (6 bases). The chain's CDR3 is CASSGVGATNEKLFF. The DNA for the CDR3 is TGTGCCAGCAGTGGAGTGGGGGCGACTAATGAAAAACTGTTTTTT.